Listed below are T cell receptor beta chains from one sample, sequenced in a study of Tregs in tolerant kidney transplant recipients. Repertoires were generated with immunoSEQ multiplex PCR, while TCRdb's copy carries only in-frame clones and drops some. This table has 85,000 to 90,000 clones, roughly nine tenths appearing once. Sequencing used CD8+ T cells from blood. Source of these receptors: a human donor in good health. CDR3s include the opening cysteine and the closing phenylalanine or tryptophan. The D gene is left open where the match is weak. Clone size is not always given. Where it is, it says once, few, many or a class for expanded clones.

V gene	clone size	J gene	D gene	CDR3 protein	CDR3 DNA
TRBV9	-	TRBJ2-3	-	CASSPPPDTQYF	TGTGCCAGCAGCCCTCCACCAGATACGCAGTATTTT
TRBV2	once	TRBJ2-7	-	CASRVREFVDF	TGTGCCAGCAGAGTTCGCGAGTTTGTAGACTTC
TRBV2	-	TRBJ1-2	-	CAPTEGLGGYTF	TGTGCCCCGACGGAGGGTCTGGGAGGCTACACCTTC
TRBV27	-	TRBJ2-7	TRBD1	CASSLSGGSYEQYF	TGTGCCAGCAGTTTATCAGGGGGCTCGTACGAGCAGTACTTC
TRBV27	-	TRBJ2-2	TRBD2	CASSLLLAGGPSGELFF	TGTGCCAGCAGTTTATTACTAGCGGGAGGGCCGTCCGGGGAGCTGTTTTTT
TRBV30	-	TRBJ1-1	-	CAWSVGADTEAFF	TGTGCCTGGAGTGTTGGGGCGGACACTGAAGCTTTCTTT
TRBV2	once	TRBJ1-1	-	CATRPRGRNTEAFF	TGTGCCACCCGTCCCCGGGGGCGGAACACTGAAGCTTTCTTT
TRBV5-6	-	TRBJ2-7	TRBD1	CASSHAGTGGIYEQYF	TGTGCCAGCAGCCACGCCGGGACAGGGGGAATCTACGAGCAGTACTTC
TRBV6-4	-	TRBJ2-6	TRBD1	CASSDSGQGDSGANVLTF	TGTGCCAGCAGTGACTCGGGGCAGGGGGACTCTGGGGCCAACGTCCTGACTTTC
TRBV2	-	TRBJ1-1	-	CASSEGPMVGTEAFF	TGTGCCAGCAGTGAGGGCCCGATGGTTGGGACTGAAGCTTTCTTT
TRBV4-2	-	TRBJ2-5	-	CASSQESGEETQYF	TGTGCCAGCAGCCAAGAGTCGGGAGAGGAGACCCAGTACTTC